These T cell receptor beta chains were read from a single sample in a study of cytomegalovirus exposure and HLA in healthy donors. Some clones are missing from TCRdb's copy, which holds only in-frame ones; the method was immunoSEQ multiplex PCR. The data hold roughly 81,000 clones, with around three quarters observed a single time. Sequenced material: PBMCs. All receptors come from a man aged 25 to 40 in good health and CMV-seronegative. Both conserved end residues are part of each CDR3. D genes are given only for firm matches. Clone size is given for some rows only: seen once, a few or many times, or a class if the clone is expanded.

J gene: TRBJ2-7; clone size: -; D gene: TRBD2; V gene: TRBV11-2; CDR3 DNA: TGTGCCAGCAGCTTCAGGCGGGAGAGTTACGAGCAGTACTTC; CDR3 protein: CASSFRRESYEQYF
J gene: TRBJ1-1; clone size: few; D gene: -; V gene: TRBV29-1; CDR3 DNA: TGCAGCGGAACTTTTACAGGTGAAGCTTTCTTT; CDR3 protein: CSGTFTGEAFF
J gene: TRBJ2-1; clone size: -; D gene: TRBD2; V gene: TRBV2; CDR3 DNA: TGTGCCAGCAGTGGGTCGTTTCTAGCGCTAGCGGGGGGGAATGAGCAGTTCTTC; CDR3 protein: CASSGSFLALAGGNEQFF
J gene: TRBJ2-5; clone size: -; D gene: -; V gene: TRBV27; CDR3 DNA: TGTGCCAGCAGTTTAGGACAAACTGTGGAGACCCAGTACTTC; CDR3 protein: CASSLGQTVETQYF
J gene: TRBJ1-6; clone size: few; D gene: TRBD1; V gene: TRBV7-9; CDR3 DNA: TGTGCCAGCAGCTTAAAACAGGGGTATTCACCCCTCCACTTT; CDR3 protein: CASSLKQGYSPLHF
J gene: TRBJ2-7; clone size: once; D gene: TRBD1; V gene: TRBV28; CDR3 DNA: TGTGCCAGCAGTCCGGGACAGACCTACGAGCAGTACTTC; CDR3 protein: CASSPGQTYEQYF
J gene: TRBJ2-1; clone size: -; D gene: -; V gene: TRBV10-1; CDR3 DNA: TGCGCCAGCAGTAGACGGGAGAACAATGAGCAGTTCTTC; CDR3 protein: CASSRRENNEQFF
J gene: TRBJ1-2; clone size: -; D gene: -; V gene: TRBV2; CDR3 DNA: TGTGCCAGCAGTGAAGGCCCTGCCACAGAGATCTATGGCTACACCTTC; CDR3 protein: CASSEGPATEIYGYTF
J gene: TRBJ2-3; clone size: -; D gene: TRBD2; V gene: TRBV2; CDR3 DNA: TGTGCCAGCAGCCGGCTAGCGGGCTCGGATACGCAGTATTTT; CDR3 protein: CASSRLAGSDTQYF
J gene: TRBJ1-2; clone size: -; D gene: TRBD1; V gene: TRBV5-6; CDR3 DNA: TGTGCCAGCAGCTTGGGAGACAGGGTCCACACCTTC; CDR3 protein: CASSLGDRVHTF
J gene: TRBJ2-1; clone size: -; D gene: -; V gene: TRBV2; CDR3 DNA: TGTGCCAGCAGAGAGGCGGAGCCATACAATGAGCAGTTCTTC; CDR3 protein: CASREAEPYNEQFF
J gene: TRBJ2-1; clone size: -; D gene: -; V gene: TRBV7-6; CDR3 DNA: TGTGCCAGCAGCCAAACAGGGAGTGTCTACAATGAGCAGTTCTTC; CDR3 protein: CASSQTGSVYNEQFF
J gene: TRBJ1-3; clone size: -; D gene: -; V gene: TRBV29-1; CDR3 DNA: TGCAGCGTTGTGGCAGGTGGAAACACCATATATTTT; CDR3 protein: CSVVAGGNTIYF
J gene: TRBJ1-1; clone size: -; D gene: -; V gene: TRBV15; CDR3 DNA: TGTGCCACCAGCAGTGAATATCAGAAGTCGTGTGAAGCTTTCTTT; CDR3 protein: CATSSEYQKSCEAFF
J gene: TRBJ1-4; clone size: -; D gene: -; V gene: TRBV6-5; CDR3 DNA: TGTGCCAGCACCCCCCGGGGTCCCAATGAAAAACTGTTTTTT; CDR3 protein: CASTPRGPNEKLFF
J gene: TRBJ2-7; clone size: -; D gene: TRBD2; V gene: TRBV13; CDR3 DNA: TGTGCCAGCAGCGGAGCTAGCGGGAGGGCCGAGCAGTACTTC; CDR3 protein: CASSGASGRAEQYF
J gene: TRBJ2-7; clone size: -; D gene: TRBD1; V gene: TRBV7-2; CDR3 DNA: TGTGCCAGCAGCCCTAGTGGCAGGGGGAGTGGATTTATGTCCTACGAGCAGTACTTC; CDR3 protein: CASSPSGRGSGFMSYEQYF
J gene: TRBJ1-2; clone size: -; D gene: -; V gene: TRBV25-1; CDR3 DNA: TGTGCCAGCAGTCGACAGGCCTCCTATGGCTACACCTTC; CDR3 protein: CASSRQASYGYTF
J gene: TRBJ2-5; clone size: -; D gene: TRBD2; V gene: TRBV18; CDR3 DNA: TGTGCCAGCTCACCTGGACTAGCGGGAGCGGTACAGACCCAGTACTTC; CDR3 protein: CASSPGLAGAVQTQYF
J gene: TRBJ2-3; clone size: -; D gene: -; V gene: TRBV7-9; CDR3 DNA: TGTGCCAGCAGCCCCCCGTCCGCCGGGACAACTAGCACAGATACGCAGTATTTT; CDR3 protein: CASSPPSAGTTSTDTQYF
J gene: TRBJ2-3; clone size: -; D gene: TRBD2; V gene: TRBV28; CDR3 DNA: TGTGCCAGCAGGTGGGGGGGACTTTCCGGCGATACGCAGTATTTT; CDR3 protein: CASRWGGLSGDTQYF
J gene: TRBJ1-6; clone size: -; D gene: TRBD1; V gene: TRBV5-4; CDR3 DNA: TGTGCCAGCAGCATTGGACAGGGGGCAGGGGCCCTCCACTTT; CDR3 protein: CASSIGQGAGALHF
J gene: TRBJ1-2; clone size: -; D gene: -; V gene: TRBV4-3; CDR3 DNA: TGCGCCAGCAGCCAAGACGGCAGGGGATACGGCTACACCTTC; CDR3 protein: CASSQDGRGYGYTF
J gene: TRBJ2-1; clone size: -; D gene: -; V gene: TRBV7-6; CDR3 DNA: TGTGCCAGCAGCTTAGATCGCGTCAATGAGCAGTTCTTC; CDR3 protein: CASSLDRVNEQFF
J gene: TRBJ1-2; clone size: -; D gene: -; V gene: TRBV18; CDR3 DNA: TGTGCCAGCTCACCAACCACAGGGATTGGCTACACCTTC; CDR3 protein: CASSPTTGIGYTF
J gene: TRBJ1-4; clone size: once; D gene: TRBD1; V gene: TRBV27; CDR3 DNA: TGTGCCAGCAGTCCGGAGACAGGGTTGTTGGAAAAACTGTTTTTT; CDR3 protein: CASSPETGLLEKLFF
J gene: TRBJ1-4; clone size: -; D gene: TRBD1; V gene: TRBV5-1; CDR3 DNA: TGCGCCAGCAGCTTGGGGGAGACAGGGAAGGACGAAAAACTGTTTTTT; CDR3 protein: CASSLGETGKDEKLFF
J gene: TRBJ2-7; clone size: few; D gene: TRBD2; V gene: TRBV10-3; CDR3 DNA: TGTGCCATCAACCCTAGCGGGAGGGAGGGGTACGAGCAGTACTTC; CDR3 protein: CAINPSGREGYEQYF
J gene: TRBJ2-7; clone size: -; D gene: TRBD2; V gene: TRBV5-1; CDR3 DNA: TGCGCCAGCAGTTTTTACCCCGGGACTAGCGTTTCGTACGAGCAGTACTTC; CDR3 protein: CASSFYPGTSVSYEQYF
J gene: TRBJ2-7; clone size: -; D gene: -; V gene: TRBV4-3; CDR3 DNA: TGCGCCAGCAGCCAAGATTTGGGTGGGGACTCGGGGGAGCAGTACTTC; CDR3 protein: CASSQDLGGDSGEQYF